The text below deals with one T cell receptor (beta chain). The data are from a study of technical replicates of blood from several donors. This CDR3 is built from 14 residues. Germline values: CDR1 SEHNR, CDR2 FQNEAQ (reference sequence). V dropped 5 bases and J dropped 0 bases, with 10 bases sitting between them. Libraries were prepared by immunoSEQ multiplex PCR; TCRdb keeps only in-frame clonotypes and omits some of them. The table lists under 100,000 clones, 90% to 95% of them singletons. This sequence originates from a human donor in good health. Sequences were obtained from T cells isolated from PBMCs. The rearrangement joins TRBV7-9 to TRBJ1-1; possibly TRBD1 for D (6 bases). The CDR3 bases are TGTGCCAGCAGCCCGCGACAGGTGAACACTGAAGCTTTCTTT. Residues: CASSPRQVNTEAFF.